This TCR beta chain was documented in a study of CD4 T cells in relation to SARS-CoV-2 and coronaviruses (dated by TCRdb to the early 2020s). About the study as a whole: HLA restriction was mapped for shared crossreactive spike epitopes using patient-derived lymphoblastoid cell lines. At the level of individual TCR clonotypes, the study evaluated whether memory CD4+ T cells crossreact between the spike proteins of SARS-CoV-2 and those of common cold coronaviruses. The Adaptive Biotechnologies TCR-sequencing kit was used to sequence samples from a few pre-COVID donors and the naive versus memory experiments, whereas other data were Illumina-based. For other donors in the study, expansion assays were sequenced with a different, Illumina-based TCR-beta assay.

Uncultured naive and memory CD4+ T cell DNA received deep-resolution immunoSEQ TCR-beta sequencing. Per the source publication's procedure: During preprocessing, nonproductive sequences were removed, along with CDR3s that did not begin with C, did not end with F or W, or were shorter than 7 amino acids. Cultured and uncultured naive and memory CD4+ repertoires were searched for CDR3s previously identified as spike- and CEF-reactive. After three terminal residues were trimmed from each end, CDR3 homology was quantified as pairwise Levenshtein distance using the stringdist R package. In TCRdb, the immuneACCESS table is reduced to in-frame sequences with V and J assigned. These tables do not hold every clone; where another copy was compared, an unresolved V gene accounts for under half, and the others remain unexplained. From that table come the V and J calls and clone size; the DNA was used to work out D and trimming. This sample has about 68,000 clones in its table, and about 92% of those were observed once. The ten largest clones add up to around 0.23% of the sample.

The full study reports these points: Small numbers of patients and of tested TCRs were a limitation of the study. Compared with monoreactive clones, crossreactive clones had significantly weaker SARS-CoV-2-driven expansion, a result consistent with antigenic imprinting. Crossreactivity analysis was centred on spike protein, so crossreactivity against other viral proteins was not assessed. Pre-pandemic and post-infection samples were not both contributed by any donor, so tracing of the source of pre-existing responses was limited. Memory CD4+ clonotypes crossrecognizing SARS-CoV-2 and at least one common cold coronavirus spike were found in 60% to 70% of donors. Sequencing naive versus memory cells indicated that the assay picks up memory recall responses, not primary responses primed during culture.

The junction carries 25 bases between V and J, which are trimmed by 5 bases and 6 bases respectively. Reading the germline V gene gives CDR1 SGHAT and CDR2 FQNNGV. CDR3 length: 18 amino acids, cysteine to phenylalanine. Only CDR3 DNA is held: 54 bases, read in frame from base 1. Of note for this clone: The specificity of this receptor is unknown. No base qualities exist here, and no much larger clone lies one base off it.

CD4+ T cells from unexposed donors were collected before the COVID-19 pandemic (2011-2018). Naive and memory CD4+ T cells were separated from cryopreserved PBMCs by CD4 enrichment followed by EasySep naive CD4+ T cell enrichment. Leukapheresis product for the unexposed donors was bought commercially. PBMCs were isolated from leukapheresis product or whole blood by Ficoll-Paque PLUS gradient centrifugation. The PBMCs went either fresh into the expansion assay or into cryopreservation at -140 degrees C. The QIAamp Micro DNA Kit was used to extract genomic DNA from the CD4+ T cells. This TCR was sampled from a human donor in good health. Sequencing was done on a sample of naive CD4+ T cells from PBMCs. This specimen's cell subset or site label, interpreted: naive CD4+ T cells isolated by negative enrichment. The sequence is built from TRBV11-2 and TRBJ2-2, with TRBD1 perhaps the D gene, on 7 matching bases. The CDR3 region reads CASSLSWGAGGRAGELFF. The DNA is TGTGCCAGCAGCCTTAGTTGGGGGGCAGGGGGTCGCGCCGGGGAGCTGTTTTTT.